These 20 T cell receptor beta chains share one sample of origin, sequenced in a study of early T cells in non-severe SARS-CoV-2 infection. TCRdb reprocessed the 5' RACE reads via MiXCR and lists one record per CDR3 protein. The sample contains 70,000 to 95,000 distinct CDR3 sequences, about 11% of which appear only once. Sequenced sample: whole blood. These receptors all stem from an adult who was a healthcare worker with PCR-confirmed SARS-CoV-2 infection or an uninfected control (not recorded which).

The gene calls are TRBV29-1 and TRBJ2-5; D uncertain. V was cut by 7 bases and J by 2 bases, with 17 bases left in between. CDR1 SQVTM and CDR2 ANQGSEA come from the germline V gene. This CDR3 is built from 14 residues. DNA for the CDR3: TGCAGCGCCGGCCCGGCAGCCGGACAAGAGACCCAGTACTTC. It translates to CSAGPAAGQETQYF.

This clonotype has more than one count but fewer than ten. The J gene is TRBJ2-5, the V gene TRBV6-1; D is perhaps TRBD1 (5 bases). The CDR3 runs 17 residues. The V and J ends lost 1 base and 7 bases respectively, with 22 bases between them. Looked up from germline, CDR1 is MNHNS and CDR2 is SASEGT. Here the CDR3 DNA reads TGTGCCAGCAGTGAAGGTCGTGAATGGCAGGGCCTGGGGACCCAGTACTTC. This translates into CASSEGREWQGLGTQYF.

CDR3 region: CSAREGRGGLPNLNEQFF. The CDR3, as DNA: TGCAGTGCTAGAGAAGGTCGCGGGGGGCTCCCCAATTTGAATGAGCAGTTCTTC. V and J are TRBV20-1 and TRBJ2-1; 8 bases are shared with TRBD2. V lost 0 bases and J lost 7; bases outside the gene matches: 17. This CDR3 is built from 18 residues. The germline gives CDR1 DFQATT, CDR2 SNEGSKA (reference sequence).

The V call is TRBV5-1, the J call TRBJ1-2; 7 bases match TRBD1. The germline CDR1 and CDR2 sequences are SGHRS and YFSETQ. After removal of 3 bases from V and 8 bases from J, the junction contained 4 bases not matched to a gene. The CDR3 is 12 residues long. This CDR3 is CASSWDREGYTF. CDR3 in DNA: TGCGCCAGCAGCTGGGACAGAGAAGGCTACACCTTC.

This clonotype was seen a few times. The chain uses TRBV27 and TRBJ1-6; no reliable D call. The CDR3 runs 12 residues. Germline V lookup: CDR1 MNHEY, CDR2 SMNVEV (reference sequence). Trimming cost V 3 bases and J 10 bases, with 7 bases left between them. The CDR3 DNA sequence: TGTGCCAGCAGTTTTTTGGAATCACCCCTCCACTTT. As protein: CASSFLESPLHF.

This clonotype was seen more than once but under ten times. The chain carries TRBV20-1 and TRBJ2-3; 9 bases agree with TRBD1. Germline V CDR1 and CDR2: DFQATT, SNEGSKA (reference sequence). V shed 3 bases, J shed 4 bases, and the junction held 11 bases outside the gene matches. This CDR3 is built from 16 residues. CDR3 coding DNA: TGCAGTGCTAGCGGTTTTGGACAGGGGTTTGCAGATACGCAGTATTTT. It specifies CSASGFGQGFADTQYF.

A few counts support this clonotype. The genes are TRBV5-1 and TRBJ2-7, with 7 bases aligning to TRBD1. The CDR3 has 18 residues. Trimming removed 0 bases from V and 0 bases from J; junction bases left unmatched: 12. CDR1 and CDR2 (germline): SGHRS, YFSETQ. The CDR3 DNA sequence: TGCGCCAGCAGCTTGGGGAGTGCTGGGACAGTCCTCTCCTACGAGCAGTACTTC. Its translation: CASSLGSAGTVLSYEQYF.

This chain connects TRBV4-2 to TRBJ2-3; 9 bases align to TRBD2. Germline CDR1 and CDR2: LGHNA and YNFKEQ. V lost 0 bases and J lost 5; bases outside the gene matches: 9. CDR3 size: 17 residues. The CDR3 spells CASSQDWAGGRGDTQYF. For the CDR3, the DNA is TGTGCCAGCAGCCAAGACTGGGCGGGGGGGCGCGGAGATACGCAGTATTTT.

This clonotype appeared many times. This sequence joins TRBV7-2 and TRBJ1-5; D is unresolved. The V end was cut by 5 bases, the J end by 0 bases, with 11 bases between. CDR1 SGHTA and CDR2 FQGNSA come from the germline V gene. This CDR3 spans 15 amino acids. The CDR3 nucleotides are TGTGCCAGCAGCCAAGGGATTTATAGCAATCAGCCCCAGCATTTT. It encodes CASSQGIYSNQPQHF.

The chain carries TRBV29-1 and TRBJ1-3; D is ambiguous. The CDR3 extends over 13 amino acids. V was clipped by 0 bases and J by 4 bases, with 7 bases between them. CDR1 is SQVTM and CDR2 is ANQGSEA in the germline V gene. The CDR3 sequence: CSVEDRGGNTIYF. The DNA of the CDR3 is TGCAGCGTTGAAGATCGCGGGGGAAACACCATATATTTT. The variable domain in full, with the rest retrieved from reference TRBV29-1 and TRBJ1-3, is SAVISQKPSRDICQRGTSLTIQCQVDSQVTMMFWYRQQPGQSLTLIATANQGSEATYESGFVIDKFPISRPNLTFSTLTVSNMSPEDSSIYLCSVEDRGGNTIYFGEGSWLTVV.

The sample holds a few counts of this clonotype. This sequence joins TRBV6-5 and TRBJ1-1, with D perhaps TRBD1 (5 bases). Germline lookup yields CDR1 MNHEY and CDR2 SVGAGI. CDR3 length: 15 residues. V was trimmed by 0 bases and J by 2 bases, leaving 10 bases between them. The CDR3 sequence is CASSYSGQGNTEAFF. In nucleotides, the CDR3 is TGTGCCAGCAGTTACTCGGGGCAGGGCAACACTGAAGCTTTCTTT.

In this sample, this clonotype turned up many times. V gene TRBV4-1 combines with J gene TRBJ2-5; the D is unclear. Per the germline V gene, CDR1 is MGHRA and CDR2 is YSYEKL. Trimming pared 4 bases from V and 5 bases from J, leaving 14 bases between. This CDR3 region has 14 residues. The CDR3 loop reads CASSRTVGLETQYF. The CDR3 DNA reads TGCGCCAGCAGCCGAACTGTCGGCCTGGAGACCCAGTACTTC.

The DNA for the CDR3 is TGTGCCAGCAGTTTCCGAGGGTTGCAGTTCTTC. Protein: CASSFRGLQFF. The chain carries TRBV27 and TRBJ2-1, with D tentatively TRBD2 (5 bases). V lost 3 bases to trimming and J lost 12 bases, with 9 bases between them. Germline assignment: CDR1 MNHEY and CDR2 SMNVEV (reference sequence). CDR3 length equals 11 residues.

This clonotype was observed a handful of times. The chain has TRBV21-1 and TRBJ1-2; the table's TRBD1 call for D was not verified on the DNA. TRBV21-1 is reported as a pseudogene. CDR3 length: 15 residues. In DNA, the CDR3 is TGTGCCAGCAGCAAGGGGGTGCAGGAAAGCTATGGCTACACCTTC. This codes for CASSKGVQESYGYTF.

This clonotype was recorded many times. This chain uses TRBV6-5 with TRBJ1-1, with D hard to call. CDR3 length: 12 residues. V dropped 6 bases and J dropped 1 base, with 6 bases sitting between them. CDR1 and CDR2 (germline): MNHEY, SVGAGI. The CDR3 sequence is CASSTTNTEAFF. The CDR3 nucleotides are TGTGCCAGCAGCACAACGAACACTGAAGCTTTCTTT.

This clonotype appeared a few times. This rearrangement joins TRBV5-1 to TRBJ1-1, with 7 positions matching TRBD1. Germline loops: CDR1 SGHRS, CDR2 YFSETQ. CDR3 length: 13 amino acids. The trim removed 5 bases at V and 7 bases at J, leaving 8 bases unmatched. CDR3 coding DNA: TGCGCCAGCAGGGATAGACAGGGTTTTGAAGCTTTCTTT. Its translation is CASRDRQGFEAFF. The whole variable domain, remainder taken from reference TRBV5-1 and TRBJ1-1, is KAGVTQTPRYLIKTRGQQVTLSCSPISGHRSVSWYQQTPGQGLQFLFEYFSETQRNKGNFPGRFSGRQFSNSRSEMNVSTLELGDSALYLCASRDRQGFEAFFGQGTRLTVV.

This clonotype came up many times. The chain uses TRBV10-2 and TRBJ2-2, with D unresolved. Between the trimmed V and J ends, which lost 10 bases and 0 bases, there was a span of 12 bases. This CDR3 is built from 14 residues. Looked up from germline, CDR1 is WSHSY and CDR2 is SAAADI. CDR3 sequence: CATKGQANTGELFF. The CDR3 DNA reads TGCGCCACCAAAGGGCAGGCGAACACCGGGGAGCTGTTTTTT.

This clonotype came up a few times. The V gene is TRBV12-3 or TRBV12-4, the J gene TRBJ2-1, with 7 bases aligning to TRBD2. The ends lost 4 bases at V and 9 bases at J; junction bases unmatched: 12. The CDR3 totals 15 residues. The DNA for the CDR3 is TGTGCCAGCAGTTCCCAGCCGGGGGGAGTGGGTGAGCAGTTCTTC. Protein product: CASSSQPGGVGEQFF.

This clonotype has only a few counts. The rearrangement uses TRBV7-2 and TRBJ2-3, with D hard to call. Germline CDR1 is SGHTA and CDR2 is FQGNSA. The CDR3 contains 13 residues. The V gene lost 2 bases and the J gene lost 6 bases, with 9 bases spanning the gap. As DNA, the CDR3 is TGTGCCAGCAGCTTAAATGTTGGCGATACGCAGTATTTT. Translated: CASSLNVGDTQYF.

The rearrangement joins TRBV29-1 to TRBJ2-6, with 7 bases aligning to TRBD1. This CDR3 region has 14 residues. V gave up 6 bases and J gave up 4 bases; unmatched junction bases: 6. CDR1 is SQVTM and CDR2 is ANQGSEA in the germline V gene. This chain's CDR3 is CSVLGQAGANVLTF. The DNA for the CDR3 is TGCAGCGTGTTAGGACAGGCCGGGGCCAACGTCCTGACTTTC.